This T cell receptor beta chain was documented in a study of T cell repertoires in cytomegalovirus infection. From the reads, TCRdb called clonotypes with MiXCR, one entry per CDR3 protein. The table has about 740,000 distinct CDR3 sequences, roughly 35% seen once. This CDR3 is built from 12 residues. The V segment lost 8 bases and the J segment 7 bases; nucleotides outside the gene matches: 3. CDR1 and CDR2 (germline): ENHRY, SYGVKD. This clonotype was obtained from a human donor in good health (CMV status not recorded). Some clones in this sample may be carry-over from other donors' samples. Sequencing was carried out using PBMCs. The chain combines TRBV10-3 with TRBJ2-1, with TRBD2 matching over 9 bases. The CDR3 loop is CAIRAGGNEQFF. The CDR3 bases are TGTGCCATCCGGGCGGGAGGGAATGAGCAGTTCTTC.